The following is a TCR beta chain sequence with its context. This clone was seen more than once but under ten times. Which antigen it targets is not known. No per-base quality is available; no much larger clone lies one base away. This sample was taken from a study of blood T cell repertoires in COVID-19 (dated by TCRdb to about 2020). Notes on the research overall: Collaborator samples came from the United States, Italy and Spain and covered acute and convalescent phases of COVID-19. The dataset comprised deeply sampled blood TCRbeta repertoires from subjects exposed to, actively infected with, or recovered from COVID-19. The repertoires were released in a freely available public database intended as a resource for research on the immune response to SARS-CoV-2. Sample metadata almost always included a de-identified subject ID, COVID-19 status, age in years and sex. The material from the prospective study consisted of cDNA or gDNA derived from T cells, B-cell-depleted T cells, or PBMCs. Where HLA class I and class II types were available, the types were taken from metadata supplied by the sample provider, not from assay-based typing. The samples were drawn from the first 160 participants of the ongoing ImmuneRACE study and from more than 1,000 subjects provided by 6 global collaborators.

CDR1 and CDR2 were assigned from the germline V gene (reference sequence) as LGHDT and YNNKEL. V drops 2 bases and J drops 0 bases, leaving 17 bases in between. The cysteine opens and the phenylalanine closes a CDR3 of 19 amino acids. Only the CDR3 region is kept as DNA, spanning 57 bases read in frame from base 1. The immunoSEQ Assay, a bias-controlled multiplex PCR, was used to amplify TCRbeta CDR3 regions from genomic DNA. Under the source paper's analysis protocol: Within the assay, amplification of reference gene primers was used to estimate how many nucleated cells each sample contained. Sequence reads were collapsed and filtered to measure the absolute abundance of every unique TCRbeta CDR3 rearrangement. For each sample, productive Simpson clonality was calculated by taking the square root of Simpson's diversity index across productive rearrangements. Imported from immuneACCESS, the table was reduced by TCRdb to in-frame sequences with V and J called. These copies leave out some clones; in studies compared against another copy, an unresolved V gene accounts for under half, and the cause of the remainder is not known. Clonal size and the V and J genes are those of that table, whereas D and trimming came from the DNA. The sample table holds 200,000 to 250,000 clones, of which 80% to 90% were seen once. Around 6.5% of the sample lies in the top ten.

Each collaborating institution followed its own protocols to collect whole blood in K2EDTA tubes. For TCRbeta analysis, collaborators shipped samples as frozen whole blood, isolated PBMCs, or DNA extracted from either of those sample types. General conclusions and limits of the study: How much clinical and demographic metadata was included differed by source and by participant, and the metadata was provided uncurated.

The V and J segments used are TRBV3-1 (or the pseudogene TRBV3-2) and TRBJ2-6, with TRBD2 as a weak D call on 6 bases. Sequencing was performed on peripheral blood. The origin of this receptor is a man older than 75 with acute or convalescent COVID-19. CDR3 protein: CASSQNPMGGSSGANVLTF. Here is the DNA: TGTGCCAGCAGCCAAAACCCTATGGGAGGAAGCTCTGGGGCCAACGTCCTGACTTTC.